This T cell receptor beta chain was found in a study of control samples from healthy donors and cancer patients. Here immunoSEQ multiplex PCR was the method, and the copy in TCRdb shows in-frame clones only, minus some. Of some 170,000 clones listed, approximately 96% were seen once; the top ten hold under 1.2%. CDR1 and CDR2 from the germline V gene are SGDLS and YYNGEE. Trimming stripped 1 base from V and 2 bases from J, with 10 bases between. The length of the CDR3 is 16 residues. Sequencing was done on a sample of blood. The origin of this receptor is a woman in her 30s in good health. The chain links TRBV9 to TRBJ1-6; D is unclear. The CDR3 loop is CASSVSVDPYNSPLHF. The CDR3 DNA reads as TGTGCCAGCAGCGTATCGGTAGACCCCTATAATTCACCCCTCCACTTT.